A single sample is the source of the 12 T cell receptor beta chains below, sequenced in a study of blood T cell repertoires in COVID-19. TCRdb keeps only in-frame clones here, not all; method: immunoSEQ multiplex PCR. This sample has about 150,000 clones; 65% to 85% occur once, and the top ten carry roughly a tenth. The sample taken for sequencing was peripheral blood. These receptors all come from a man in his 70s with active or convalescent COVID-19.

V is TRBV30 and J is TRBJ1-6; D is possibly TRBD1 (6 bases). Germline loops: CDR1 GTSNPN, CDR2 SVGIG (reference sequence). The CDR3 contains 13 residues. V lost 4 bases to trimming and J lost 7 bases, with 11 bases between them. The CDR3 here is CAWNAQGNSPLHF. In DNA, the CDR3 is TGTGCCTGGAATGCGCAGGGGAATTCACCCCTCCACTTT.

The chain carries TRBV6-5 and TRBJ2-3; 7 bases align to TRBD1. The V segment lost 6 bases and the J segment 5 bases; nucleotides outside the gene matches: 5. The V gene's germline CDR1 is MNHEY and CDR2 SVGAGI. CDR3 length equals 13 residues. In DNA, the CDR3 is TGTGCCAGCAGGCTCGGGACAGAAGATACGCAGTATTTT. It yields the protein CASRLGTEDTQYF.

Here the CDR3 reads CASSREATYEQYF. The CDR3 DNA follows: TGTGCCAGCAGCCGTGAAGCCACCTACGAGCAGTACTTC. The chain links TRBV6-5 to TRBJ2-7; D gene unclear. Germline assignment: CDR1 MNHEY and CDR2 SVGAGI. The V end lost 6 bases, the J end lost 2 bases, and 11 bases lay between the germline ends. CDR3 length: 13 amino acids.

The chain combines TRBV11-2 with TRBJ1-5; perhaps TRBD1 as D (5 bases). The CDR3 contains 13 residues. With 3 bases removed from V and 4 bases from J, the gap between germline ends came to 7 bases. Germline V gene sequence: CDR1 SGHAT, CDR2 FQNNGV. The DNA of the CDR3 is TGTGCCAGCAGCTTGGGGCAGAATCAGCCCCAGCATTTT. It is translated as CASSLGQNQPQHF.

The rearrangement joins TRBV9 to TRBJ2-3; 8 nucleotides match TRBD2. Germline CDR1 SGDLS, CDR2 YYNGEE. CDR3 length: 14 residues. With 5 bases clipped from V and 5 bases from J, the junction kept 7 bases outside the gene matches. The CDR3: CASRRYSGEDTQYF. The CDR3 coding sequence is TGTGCCAGCAGGCGTTATAGCGGGGAAGATACGCAGTATTTT.

This chain uses TRBV7-2 with TRBJ2-5; TRBD2 matches 15 bases. Unmatched junction bases numbered 0, after V lost 8 bases and J lost 2 bases. The CDR3 is made up of 14 amino acids. Germline CDR1 reads SGHTA; CDR2 reads FQGNSA. In DNA form, the CDR3 reads TGTGCCAGCGGGACTAGCGGGGGGCAAGAGACCCAGTACTTC. Protein product: CASGTSGGQETQYF.

The rearrangement joins TRBV7-9 to TRBJ1-2; 8 nucleotides line up with TRBD1. Germline V gene data show CDR1 as SEHNR and CDR2 as FQNEAQ (reference sequence). The CDR3 extends over 16 amino acids. Trimming cost V 2 bases and J 1 base; bases outside gene matches: 6. The CDR3 sequence: CASSLTGTGYNYGYTF. CDR3 DNA sequence: TGTGCCAGCAGCTTAACGGGGACAGGTTATAACTATGGCTACACCTTC.

The V gene is TRBV5-4, the J gene TRBJ1-2, with unresolved D. V gave up 0 bases and J gave up 0 bases, with 6 bases separating them. The V gene's germline CDR1 is SGHNT and CDR2 YYREEE (reference sequence). This CDR3 spans 14 amino acids. The CDR3 DNA reads as TGTGCCAGCAGCTTGGACAGAACTAACTATGGCTACACCTTC. This codes for CASSLDRTNYGYTF. The full variable domain, its missing parts supplied by reference TRBV5-4 and TRBJ1-2, is ETGVTQSPTHLIKTRGQQVTLRCSSQSGHNTVSWYQQALGQGPQFIFQYYREEENGRGNFPPRFSGLQFPNYSSELNVNALELDDSALYLCASSLDRTNYGYTFGSGTRLTVV.

The chain joins TRBV3-1 (or the pseudogene TRBV3-2) to TRBJ2-1; 8 bases line up with TRBD2. The CDR3 extends over 14 amino acids. Trimming removed 4 bases from V and 6 bases from J; junction bases left unmatched: 5. The germline gives CDR1 LGHDT, CDR2 YNNKEL (reference sequence). Written as DNA, the CDR3 is TGTGCCAGCAGCCGCACGGGGGGGAGCAATGAGCAGTTCTTC. As protein: CASSRTGGSNEQFF.

The chain is built from TRBV19 and TRBJ1-1; D is unresolved. V was clipped by 6 bases and J by 0 bases, with 8 bases between them. Germline V gene data show CDR1 as LNHDA and CDR2 as SQIVND (reference sequence). The CDR3 extends over 13 amino acids. The CDR3 reads CASRWQMNTEAFF. The CDR3, as DNA: TGTGCCAGTAGATGGCAGATGAACACTGAAGCTTTCTTT.

The V and J genes are TRBV7-2 and TRBJ1-6; TRBD1 matches at 7 bases. The V gene end was trimmed by 1 base and the J gene end by 10 bases; junction bases not matched to a gene: 4. Germline-derived CDR1 and CDR2 are SGHTA and FQGNSA. CDR3 length equals 14 residues. The CDR3 region is CASSLGRGQSPLHF. The DNA for the CDR3 is TGTGCCAGCAGCTTAGGAAGGGGGCAATCACCCCTCCACTTT.

The CDR3 loop reads CAISKEGLRSSYEQYF. The CDR3 DNA reads TGTGCCATCAGCAAGGAGGGACTAAGGAGCTCCTACGAGCAGTACTTC. This chain joins TRBV10-3 and TRBJ2-7; TRBD2 agrees at 7 bases. The CDR3 is 16 residues long. Germline V gene data show CDR1 as ENHRY and CDR2 as SYGVKD. Germline trimming cut 6 bases from V and 0 bases from J; bases unmatched to any gene: 11.